The 10 T cell receptor beta chains given below trace back to one sample, sequenced in a study of T cell changes during pregnancy in multiple sclerosis. Profiled with immunoSEQ multiplex PCR; TCRdb holds only in-frame clones, not every one. The table has some 31,000 clones, 85% to 95% seen once; the top ten hold approximately 5.4%. This specimen consisted of CD8+ T cells from peripheral blood mononuclear cells, obtained before pregnancy. The receptors come from a female donor with multiple sclerosis, enrolled in a pregnancy study.

By frequency in the sample, this clone is medium-sized. The chain couples TRBV4-1 to TRBJ1-1; 8 bases fit TRBD1. The germline V gene has CDR1 MGHRA and CDR2 YSYEKL. V lost 4 bases to trimming and J lost 5 bases; unmatched junction nucleotides: 6. The CDR3 length is 14 residues. The CDR3 spells CASSLNRGETEAFF. Here the CDR3 DNA reads TGCGCCAGCAGCCTAAACAGGGGGGAAACTGAAGCTTTCTTT.

This chain joins TRBV27 and TRBJ2-7, with TRBD1 identical over 7 bases. This CDR3 comprises 14 residues. The V gene end was trimmed by 4 bases and the J gene end by 3 bases; junction bases not matched to a gene: 6. Germline values: CDR1 MNHEY, CDR2 SMNVEV (reference sequence). In DNA form, the CDR3 reads TGTGCCAGCAGTTCGACAGGGCACCTCTACGAGCAGTACTTC. Protein product: CASSSTGHLYEQYF.

The chain couples TRBV28 to TRBJ1-1; 7 bases match TRBD1. This CDR3 is built from 16 residues. Germline CDR1 MDHEN, CDR2 SYDVKM. The junction had 13 bases not matched to a gene; V was cut back by 4 bases and J by 5 bases. The CDR3 coding sequence is TGTGCCAGCAGTTCGTATCTAGGGGGCGTAGAGACTGAAGCTTTCTTT. Translation gives CASSSYLGGVETEAFF.

This chain uses TRBV27 with TRBJ2-3; the D is unclear. The CDR3 has 11 residues. The germline V gene has CDR1 MNHEY and CDR2 SMNVEV (reference sequence). Trimming took off 5 bases at V and 6 bases at J, with 6 bases between the two ends. This chain's CDR3 is CASSLRDTQYF. As DNA, the CDR3 is TGTGCCAGCAGTCTCCGGGATACGCAGTATTTT.

This clone was seen more than once but under ten times. This chain joins TRBV30 and TRBJ1-1; unclear D gene. Trimming removed 2 bases at V and 11 bases at J, with 24 bases between. The CDR3 totals 15 residues. Germline CDR1 reads GTSNPN; CDR2 reads SVGIG (reference sequence). The CDR3 region is CAWSPEGSRYKMAFF. The CDR3, as DNA: TGTGCCTGGAGTCCCGAGGGCAGCCGGTACAAGATGGCTTTCTTT.

V gene TRBV19 combines with J gene TRBJ1-5, with 7 bases matching TRBD1. The V gene's germline CDR1 is LNHDA and CDR2 SQIVND (reference sequence). CDR3 length: 16 residues. The ends lost 1 base at V and 5 bases at J; junction bases unmatched: 8. CDR3 bases: TGTGCCAGTAGTATAGGCGACAGGGAGTTTTATCAGCCCCAGCATTTT. Amino acid sequence: CASSIGDREFYQPQHF.

The chain is built from TRBV27 and TRBJ1-5; 10 bases are shared with TRBD1. This CDR3 comprises 18 residues. Germline-derived CDR1 and CDR2 are MNHEY and SMNVEV (reference sequence). Trimming took 5 bases from V and 2 from J; bases not matched to a gene: 12. CDR3 sequence (DNA): TGTGCCAGCAGTCCGATCATGGGGACAGGGGCAGGCAATCAGCCCCAGCATTTT. Its translation is CASSPIMGTGAGNQPQHF.

The chain uses TRBV27 and TRBJ1-2, with D tentatively TRBD1 (6 bases). The V gene lost 6 bases and the J gene lost 4 bases, with 15 bases spanning the gap. CDR1 and CDR2 from the germline V gene are MNHEY and SMNVEV (reference sequence). The CDR3 sequence is 14 residues long. The CDR3 nucleotides read TGTGCCAGCAGCCCTAAGGGGGGGGCCTATGGCTACACCTTC. As protein: CASSPKGGAYGYTF.

The CDR3 reads CASSLEYRGINTEAFF. CDR3 DNA sequence: TGCGCCAGCAGCTTGGAGTACAGGGGGATTAACACTGAAGCTTTCTTT. V gene TRBV5-1 combines with J gene TRBJ1-1; TRBD1 matches 8 bases. The CDR3 spans 16 residues. With 0 bases clipped from V and 2 bases from J, the junction kept 6 bases outside the gene matches. Germline V gene lookup returns CDR1 SGHRS and CDR2 YFSETQ. Combining the CDR3 with reference TRBV5-1 and TRBJ1-1 gives the whole variable domain KAGVTQTPRYLIKTRGQQVTLSCSPISGHRSVSWYQQTPGQGLQFLFEYFSETQRNKGNFPGRFSGRQFSNSRSEMNVSTLELGDSALYLCASSLEYRGINTEAFFGQGTRLTVV.

V gene TRBV28 combines with J gene TRBJ1-3; possibly TRBD1 for D (6 bases). Trimming pared 4 bases from V and 1 base from J, leaving 11 bases between. This CDR3 spans 15 amino acids. Germline-derived CDR1 and CDR2 are MDHEN and SYDVKM. The CDR3 loop reads CASSSGQFSGNTIYF. The CDR3 DNA follows: TGTGCCAGCAGTTCCGGACAGTTTTCTGGAAACACCATATATTTT.